These 7 T cell receptor beta chains were sequenced from one sample in a study of blood T cell repertoires in COVID-19. Sequenced by immunoSEQ multiplex PCR; TCRdb stores in-frame clones only, minus some. The sample has roughly 160,000 clones, 79% seen once. The material sequenced was PBMCs or T cells enriched from blood (not recorded which). Every receptor here comes from a woman aged 65 to 85 in a cohort exposed to, infected with or recovered from COVID-19 (not recorded which).

Comment on this clone: Additional DNA sequences in this sample encode the identical CDR3. This sequence joins TRBV18 and TRBJ2-7, with D perhaps matching TRBD1 (5 bases). The CDR3 totals 12 residues. V lost 3 bases and J lost 4, with 7 bases in between. CDR1 is KGHSH and CDR2 is LQKENI in the germline V gene. As DNA, the CDR3 is TGTGCCAGCTCACCCGACAGATACGAGCAGTACTTC. It translates to CASSPDRYEQYF. The full variable domain, completed using reference TRBV18 and TRBJ2-7, is NAGVMQNPRHLVRRRGQEARLRCSPMKGHSHVYWYRQLPEEGLKFMVYLQKENIIDESGMPKERFSAEFPKEGPSILRIQQVVRGDSAAYFCASSPDRYEQYFGPGTRLTVT.

This clone was detected only a few times. The CDR3 bases are TGTGCCAGCAGCTTAGTGGGGACACGAGTAGGAAGAAAACTGTTTTTT. Translating gives CASSLVGTRVGRKLFF. This chain links TRBV7-2 with TRBJ1-4; possibly TRBD1 for D (6 bases). The CDR3 has 16 residues. The V gene's germline CDR1 is SGHTA and CDR2 FQGNSA. V lost 1 base and J lost 10, with 19 bases in between.

This clone has a handful of counts. The chain carries TRBV19 and TRBJ1-1, with 8 bases aligning to TRBD1. This CDR3 comprises 14 residues. Unmatched junction bases numbered 15, after V lost 7 bases and J lost 11 bases. Per the germline V gene, CDR1 is LNHDA and CDR2 is SQIVND (reference sequence). CDR3 nucleotide sequence: TGTGCCAGTAAGGCCGGACAGGGAGCTGCAGCGGCTTTCTTT. Its protein product is CASKAGQGAAAAFF. Drawing the rest from reference TRBV19 and TRBJ1-1, the complete variable domain is DGGITQSPKYLFRKEGQNVTLSCEQNLNHDAMYWYRQDPGQGLRLIYYSQIVNDFQKGDIAEGYSVSREKKESFPLTVTSAQKNPTAFYLCASKAGQGAAAAFFGQGTRLTVV.

The chain uses TRBV24-1 and TRBJ2-1; TRBD1 matches at 9 bases. Per the germline V gene, CDR1 is KGHDR and CDR2 is SFDVKD. Trimming took 4 bases from V and 7 from J; bases not matched to a gene: 4. The CDR3 length is 14 residues. The CDR3 coding sequence is TGTGCCACCAGTGACCTGACAGGGGGGAATGAGCAGTTCTTC. The encoded protein is CATSDLTGGNEQFF.

The chain recombines TRBV15 with TRBJ2-5; TRBD2 matches 7 bases. The V and J ends lost 0 bases and 5 bases, in that order; junction bases with no gene match: 12. The V gene's germline CDR1 is LNHNV and CDR2 YYDKDF (reference sequence). The CDR3 contains 17 residues. The CDR3 sequence: CATSREGPGAGVETQYF. The CDR3 DNA is TGTGCCACCAGCAGAGAGGGCCCGGGCGCGGGAGTTGAGACCCAGTACTTC. Full variable domain (outside the CDR3, taken from reference TRBV15 and TRBJ2-5): DAMVIQNPRYQVTQFGKPVTLSCSQTLNHNVMYWYQQKSSQAPKLLFHYYDKDFNNEADTPDNFQSRRPNTSFCFLDIRSPGLGDTAMYLCATSREGPGAGVETQYFGPGTRLLVL.

The chain carries TRBV5-6 and TRBJ2-7, with TRBD1 matching 8 bases. CDR1 is SGHDT and CDR2 is YYEEEE in the germline V gene. J was trimmed by 2 bases and V by 4 bases; bases with no gene match: 11. The CDR3 runs to 16 residues. In DNA, the CDR3 is TGTGCCAGCAGCACCTCATGGGACAGGACCACCTACGAGCAGTACTTC. Translated: CASSTSWDRTTYEQYF.

This clone has only one observation. The rearrangement joins TRBV6-5 to TRBJ2-7; D is possibly TRBD1 (6 bases). This CDR3 contains 14 residues. V lost 5 bases to trimming and J lost 1 base, with 12 bases between them. Germline assignment: CDR1 MNHEY and CDR2 SVGAGI. This CDR3 is CASSRQDFSYEQYF. The CDR3, as DNA: TGTGCCAGCAGTAGACAGGACTTTTCCTACGAGCAGTACTTC.